The clone carrying this T cell receptor (beta chain) has a handful of counts. Antigen unknown. The data stem from a study of beta chain features in type 1 diabetes. Across the whole study: Healthy donors, compared against patients, showed similar age, gender and cell yields. Study findings and constraints: Among all four CD4+ subsets, Type 1 diabetes patients had TCRB CDR3s that were moderately but significantly shorter. PCR might favor shorter templates, but any such skew would affect patients and controls equally.

The junction had 10 bases not matched to a gene; V was cut back by 7 bases and J by 6 bases. The CDR3 spans 14 residues. The germline V gene has CDR1 SGHTA and CDR2 FQGNSA. Expressed TCRB transcripts were sequenced, since all the RNA that had been isolated was reverse transcribed. Clones were sequenced by immunoSEQ multiplex PCR, and TCRdb holds only the in-frame ones, with some missing. The sample records 300,000 or so clones, about 13% being singletons. Stem cell-like memory, regulatory, central memory and naive CD4+ cells were sorted via CD45RO/CCR7/CD25/CD127/CD95/CD27. Sorted populations all had greater than 98% purity.

Sequenced sample: naive CD4+ T cells from blood. This sequence originates from a man aged 30-40 years with type 1 diabetes. The chain recombines TRBV7-2 with TRBJ2-3; 7 nucleotides agree with TRBD2. The CDR3 region is CASTRDYGSDTQYF. The CDR3 nucleotides are TGTGCCAGCACCCGGGACTATGGATCGGATACGCAGTATTTT.